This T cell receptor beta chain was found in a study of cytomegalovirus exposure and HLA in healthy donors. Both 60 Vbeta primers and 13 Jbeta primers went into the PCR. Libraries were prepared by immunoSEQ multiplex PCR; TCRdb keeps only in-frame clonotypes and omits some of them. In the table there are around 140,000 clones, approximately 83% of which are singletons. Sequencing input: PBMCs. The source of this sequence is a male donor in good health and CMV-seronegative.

Here the CDR3 reads CASSLAAGGSPSEQYF. The CDR3 region has the DNA TGCGCCAGCAGCTTGGCCGCAGGCGGGAGCCCTTCCGAGCAGTACTTC. V and J are TRBV5-1 and TRBJ2-7, with TRBD2 matching over 7 bases. This CDR3 has 16 amino acids. The trim removed 0 bases at V and 6 bases at J, leaving 12 bases unmatched. Germline V gene data show CDR1 as SGHRS and CDR2 as YFSETQ. The variable domain in full, with the rest retrieved from reference TRBV5-1 and TRBJ2-7, is KAGVTQTPRYLIKTRGQQVTLSCSPISGHRSVSWYQQTPGQGLQFLFEYFSETQRNKGNFPGRFSGRQFSNSRSEMNVSTLELGDSALYLCASSLAAGGSPSEQYFGPGTRLTVT.